The rows below give T cell receptor beta chains drawn from one sample of a study of glioma-infiltrating T cells after dendritic cell vaccination. Data came from immunoSEQ multiplex PCR; TCRdb stores just in-frame clones and leaves some out. The sample shows over 90,000 clones, over 75% of them seen only once. The sample consisted of blood, taken before dendritic cell vaccination. These receptors all come from a human donor with glioblastoma. The CDR3 runs from the conserved cysteine through the conserved F or W. The D gene is left open where the match is weak. Clone size is not always given. Where it is, it says once, few, many or a class for expanded clones.

>NA|TRBV5-1|TRBJ2-5|NA
CASSPPGRGSETQYF
TGCGCCAGCAGCCCCCCCGGGAGAGGGTCAGAGACCCAGTACTTC
>TRBD2|TRBV6-6|TRBJ2-1|NA
CASRAGTSGNEQFF
TGTGCCAGCAGGGCCGGGACTAGCGGAAATGAGCAGTTCTTC
>TRBD1|TRBV18|TRBJ2-3|NA
CASSLGTDTDTQYF
TGTGCCAGCTCACTAGGGACAGACACAGATACGCAGTATTTT
>NA|TRBV7-2|TRBJ1-2|NA
CASSLQVTSANYGYTF
TGTGCCAGCAGCTTGCAGGTCACATCAGCTAACTATGGCTACACCTTC
>NA|TRBV7-3|TRBJ2-5|NA
CASSQSRGETQYF
TGTGCCAGCAGTCAGTCAAGGGGGGAGACCCAGTACTTC
>TRBD2|TRBV5-1|TRBJ2-2|NA
CASSEGLAGVTGELFF
TGCGCCAGCAGCGAGGGACTAGCGGGAGTCACCGGGGAGCTGTTTTTT
>TRBD1|TRBV7-9|TRBJ2-7|NA
CASSRTPGTGGYEQYF
TGTGCCAGCAGCCGAACGCCGGGGACAGGGGGCTACGAGCAGTACTTC
>TRBD1|TRBV6-1|TRBJ2-7|NA
CAGGTGGYEQYF
TGTGCCGGAGGGACAGGCGGCTACGAGCAGTACTTC
>NA|TRBV4-2|TRBJ1-5|NA
CASSQEVGAEISNQPQHF
TGTGCCAGCAGCCAAGAGGTGGGGGCAGAGATTAGCAATCAGCCCCAGCATTTT
>NA|TRBV27|TRBJ1-5|NA
CASSLRDSNQPQHF
TGTGCCAGCAGTTTGAGGGATAGCAATCAGCCCCAGCATTTT
>NA|TRBV7-2|TRBJ2-2|NA
CASSPYRNTGELFF
TGTGCCAGCAGCCCATACAGGAACACCGGGGAGCTGTTTTTT
>TRBD2|TRBV19|TRBJ2-3|NA
CASTVTAGAPDTQYF
TGTGCCAGTACCGTTACTGCGGGAGCCCCAGATACGCAGTATTTT
>NA|TRBV6-1|TRBJ2-5|NA
CASSRTRTYQETQYF
TGTGCCAGCAGTAGGACACGGACGTACCAAGAGACCCAGTACTTC
>NA|TRBV29-1|TRBJ2-7|NA
CSVVWQGGAEQYF
TGCAGCGTTGTTTGGCAGGGAGGAGCCGAGCAGTACTTC
>NA|TRBV11-3|TRBJ1-1|NA
CASSTEFGQNAEAFF
TGTGCCAGCAGCACCGAATTCGGACAGAATGCTGAAGCTTTCTTT
>NA|TRBV19|TRBJ1-1|NA
CASTLFGVNTEAFF
TGTGCCAGTACCCTTTTCGGGGTTAACACTGAAGCTTTCTTT
>TRBD1|TRBV19|TRBJ1-1|NA
CASGRQGLMNTEAFF
TGTGCCAGTGGAAGACAGGGCCTCATGAACACTGAAGCTTTCTTT
>NA|TRBV14|TRBJ2-1|NA
CASSQVGGAYNEQFF
TGTGCCAGCAGCCAAGTGGGAGGAGCCTACAATGAGCAGTTCTTC
>TRBD1|TRBV27|TRBJ2-7|NA
CASSPGTDRDLSYEQYF
TGTGCCAGCAGTCCCGGGACAGACCGCGACCTTTCCTACGAGCAGTACTTC
>TRBD1|TRBV5-4|TRBJ2-2|NA
CASSFNGQGAATGELFF
TGTGCCAGCAGTTTTAACGGACAGGGGGCGGCCACCGGGGAGCTGTTTTTT
>TRBD1|TRBV4-3|TRBJ1-3|few
CASSPRQGATTIYF
TGCGCCAGCAGCCCCCGACAGGGGGCAACCACCATATATTTT
>TRBD1|TRBV5-1|TRBJ1-1|NA
CASSLDRGGGTEAFF
TGCGCCAGCAGCTTGGACAGGGGCGGCGGGACTGAAGCTTTCTTT
>NA|TRBV6-7|TRBJ1-1|once
CASSGREAFF
TGTGCCAGCAGTGGGAGGGAAGCTTTCTTT
>NA|TRBV29-1|TRBJ1-2|few
CSVDADTGGGYTF
TGCAGCGTTGATGCGGACACTGGCGGTGGCTACACCTTC
>NA|TRBV11-2|TRBJ1-2|NA
CASSASGYYGYTF
TGTGCCAGCAGCGCCTCGGGATACTATGGCTACACCTTC
>NA|TRBV4-3|TRBJ2-2|once
CASSQEGGTWVTGELFF
TGCGCCAGCAGCCAAGAAGGAGGGACCTGGGTCACCGGGGAGCTGTTTTTT
>TRBD1|TRBV12-5|TRBJ1-5|once
CASGPTGLAPQHF
TGTGCTAGTGGTCCGACAGGGTTGGCGCCCCAGCATTTT
>TRBD2|TRBV10-3|TRBJ2-3|NA
CAIRGLAGADTQYF
TGTGCCATCAGGGGACTAGCGGGAGCAGATACGCAGTATTTT
>NA|TRBV5-1|TRBJ1-2|few
CASSLAGESGGYTF
TGCGCCAGCAGCTTGGCCGGGGAATCAGGTGGCTACACCTTC
>NA|TRBV10-3|TRBJ1-1|NA
CAIGTLNTEAFF
TGTGCCATCGGGACACTGAACACTGAAGCTTTCTTT
>TRBD2|TRBV11-2|TRBJ2-1|NA
CASSLGRGGRPYEQFF
TGTGCCAGCAGCCTCGGTAGGGGCGGGAGACCATATGAGCAGTTCTTC
>NA|TRBV10-1|TRBJ2-7|NA
CASSPFALRGEQYF
TGCGCCAGCAGTCCGTTCGCCCTACGAGGAGAGCAGTACTTC
>NA|TRBV7-9|TRBJ1-3|NA
CASSLEGDYSGNTIYF
TGTGCCAGCAGCTTAGAAGGGGACTACTCTGGAAACACCATATATTTT
>TRBD2|TRBV7-7|TRBJ2-5|few
CASSLSGRADVETQYF
TGTGCTAGCAGCCTTAGCGGGAGGGCCGATGTGGAGACCCAGTACTTC
>TRBD1|TRBV6-5|TRBJ2-3|NA
CASRAPGQGADTQYF
TGTGCCAGCAGAGCGCCGGGACAGGGGGCAGATACGCAGTATTTT
>NA|TRBV5-4|TRBJ1-1|NA
CASSVLRDSVTEAFF
TGTGCCAGCAGCGTCCTCCGGGACTCCGTCACTGAAGCTTTCTTT
>NA|TRBV27|TRBJ2-1|once
CASSSIRQAYNEQFF
TGTGCCAGCAGTTCCATTCGACAGGCCTACAATGAGCAGTTCTTC
>NA|TRBV9|TRBJ1-2|NA
CASSVDPTAYGYTF
TGTGCCAGCAGCGTAGACCCGACAGCGTATGGCTACACCTTC
>TRBD1|TRBV19|TRBJ1-5|NA
CASSIGGTGVSRSNQPQHF
TGTGCCAGTAGTATAGGGGGGACAGGGGTTTCAAGGAGCAATCAGCCCCAGCATTTT
>NA|TRBV5-1|TRBJ1-1|NA
CASSLLRDGTEAFF
TGCGCCAGCAGCTTGTTGAGGGATGGTACTGAAGCTTTCTTT
>NA|TRBV29-1|TRBJ1-2|NA
CSVEGNSYGYTF
TGCAGCGTTGAAGGGAACAGCTATGGCTACACCTTC
>TRBD2|TRBV7-9|TRBJ2-2|NA
CASTQAWTRFTGELFF
TGTGCCAGCACCCAGGCATGGACTAGGTTCACCGGGGAGCTGTTTTTT
>NA|TRBV6-5|TRBJ1-2|NA
CATLDRLLNYGYTF
TGTGCCACCCTAGACAGACTCCTTAACTATGGCTACACCTTC
>TRBD1|TRBV5-1|TRBJ1-1|NA
CASSLAMWGTGATEAFF
TGCGCCAGCAGCTTGGCCATGTGGGGGACAGGGGCCACTGAAGCTTTCTTT
>TRBD2|TRBV14|TRBJ2-7|NA
CASSLSGGTYEQYF
TGTGCCAGCAGCCTTAGCGGGGGGACCTACGAGCAGTACTTC
>NA|TRBV2|TRBJ2-2|NA
CASSLDWNTGELFF
TGTGCCAGCAGTCTCGACTGGAACACCGGGGAGCTGTTTTTT
>NA|TRBV14|TRBJ1-5|NA
CASSQYSNQPQHF
TGTGCCAGCAGCCAGTATAGCAATCAGCCCCAGCATTTT
>NA|TRBV11-2|TRBJ2-7|NA
CASSLGGSYEQYF
TGTGCCAGCAGCTTAGGAGGTTCCTACGAGCAGTACTTC
>NA|TRBV19|TRBJ1-2|NA
CASRRQIPDGYTF
TGTGCCAGTAGAAGACAGATTCCCGATGGCTACACCTTC
>NA|TRBV11-3|TRBJ2-7|NA
CASSSQRILEGQYF
TGTGCCAGCAGCTCCCAACGGATCCTGGAGGGGCAGTACTTC
>NA|TRBV2|TRBJ1-3|few
CASRTGYGNTIYF
TGTGCCAGCAGAACGGGATATGGAAACACCATATATTTT
>NA|TRBV6-6|TRBJ1-5|NA
CASSYKGSSNQPQHF
TGTGCCAGCAGTTACAAGGGGTCGAGCAATCAGCCCCAGCATTTT
>NA|TRBV2|TRBJ2-2|NA
CASRLTIAGELFF
TGTGCCAGCAGGTTGACAATCGCCGGGGAGCTGTTTTTT
>NA|TRBV28|TRBJ1-2|NA
CASSYSLSGYTF
TGTGCCAGCAGTTACAGCCTGAGTGGCTACACCTTC
>NA|TRBV6-5|TRBJ2-7|NA
CASSYTGYEQYF
TGTGCCAGCAGTTACACAGGGTACGAGCAGTACTTC
>TRBD2|TRBV9|TRBJ2-2|NA
CASSRGGADTGELFF
TGTGCCAGCAGCCGGGGGGGCGCGGACACCGGGGAGCTGTTTTTT
>NA|TRBV14|TRBJ1-1|NA
CASSQVLGVAFF
TGTGCCAGCAGCCAAGTGTTGGGAGTGGCTTTCTTT
>NA|TRBV6-5|TRBJ2-1|NA
CASSYARGENEQFF
TGTGCCAGCAGTTACGCCAGGGGGGAAAATGAGCAGTTCTTC
>NA|TRBV6-6|TRBJ2-7|NA
CASRSFGSHGEQYF
TGTGCCAGCAGGTCCTTTGGGAGCCACGGCGAGCAGTACTTC
>NA|TRBV5-1|TRBJ1-4|NA
CASSATLDTGNEKLFF
TGCGCCAGCAGCGCGACGCTGGACACAGGGAATGAAAAACTGTTTTTT